This is a list of T cell receptor beta chains from one sample in a study of graft-versus-host responses after intestinal transplantation. The antigens these receptors bind are not known. The assay was immunoSEQ multiplex PCR, and TCRdb's table has in-frame clones only and misses some. The sample consists of roughly 89,000 clones, roughly 90% of them appearing once. This material consisted of unstimulated CD4+ T cells sorted from spleen or lymph node cells, taken before intestinal transplant. The receptors stem from a human donor who received an intestinal transplant. Both conserved end residues are part of each CDR3.

v_call | cdr3_aa
TRBV5-6 | CASSLMRGYNEQFF
TRBV7-2 | CASSSQVWSYNEQFF
TRBV11-2 | CASSPLRLAGYNEQFF
TRBV6-1 | CASSGLAGLLSYNEQFF
TRBV25-1 | CASSEFAGLDNSPLHF
TRBV19 | CASSISLTGRSYNSPLHF
TRBV10-3 | CAIGQGDSSPLHF
TRBV19 | CASSIGQGSSPLHF
TRBV5-5 | CATELRDRGTDTQYF
TRBV6-1 | CASTTWGGGEKLFF
TRBV18 | CASSPLQGNLNTEAFF
TRBV28 | CASSLGGKHEQYF
TRBV28 | CASREKRRGLVNTIYF
TRBV18 | CASSPTGVQPQHF
TRBV11-3 | CASSPSSPGREAFF
TRBV2 | CASRDNTDTQYF
TRBV10-2 | CASRRVNYEQYF
TRBV28 | CASSPGTGLYGYTF
TRBV5-6 | CASSTGLNSPLHF
TRBV5-4 | CASSWGLAGEIDTQYF
TRBV18 | CASSPGQLGSYEQYF
TRBV10-3 | CATGASGSTDTQYF
TRBV7-3 | CASSLNAGSNTGELFF
TRBV4-1 | CASSQDITSGPYEQYF
TRBV30 | CAWKLEGVVSYTF
TRBV7-3 | CASSLGSRTSGVGTQYF
TRBV5-1 | CASSTGQVREAFF
TRBV5-1 | CASSLEIQSSGNTIYF
TRBV11-1 | CASRAFGRGGTYEQYF
TRBV5-1 | CASSSQGGDYGYTF
TRBV7-2 | CASSHKLMIRSYEQYF
TRBV6-5 | CASSRDRGHIQYF
TRBV5-1 | CASSQTGREQYF
TRBV6-1 | CASSEVGQVFSSTDTQYF
TRBV19 | CASSIAGILAKNIQYF
TRBV23-1 | CASSQTPVETFLAGGETQYF
TRBV7-2 | CASSLWGGRVEEKLFF
TRBV6-1 | CASIPLAGAGELFF
TRBV5-1 | CASSPMLNDRANYGYTF